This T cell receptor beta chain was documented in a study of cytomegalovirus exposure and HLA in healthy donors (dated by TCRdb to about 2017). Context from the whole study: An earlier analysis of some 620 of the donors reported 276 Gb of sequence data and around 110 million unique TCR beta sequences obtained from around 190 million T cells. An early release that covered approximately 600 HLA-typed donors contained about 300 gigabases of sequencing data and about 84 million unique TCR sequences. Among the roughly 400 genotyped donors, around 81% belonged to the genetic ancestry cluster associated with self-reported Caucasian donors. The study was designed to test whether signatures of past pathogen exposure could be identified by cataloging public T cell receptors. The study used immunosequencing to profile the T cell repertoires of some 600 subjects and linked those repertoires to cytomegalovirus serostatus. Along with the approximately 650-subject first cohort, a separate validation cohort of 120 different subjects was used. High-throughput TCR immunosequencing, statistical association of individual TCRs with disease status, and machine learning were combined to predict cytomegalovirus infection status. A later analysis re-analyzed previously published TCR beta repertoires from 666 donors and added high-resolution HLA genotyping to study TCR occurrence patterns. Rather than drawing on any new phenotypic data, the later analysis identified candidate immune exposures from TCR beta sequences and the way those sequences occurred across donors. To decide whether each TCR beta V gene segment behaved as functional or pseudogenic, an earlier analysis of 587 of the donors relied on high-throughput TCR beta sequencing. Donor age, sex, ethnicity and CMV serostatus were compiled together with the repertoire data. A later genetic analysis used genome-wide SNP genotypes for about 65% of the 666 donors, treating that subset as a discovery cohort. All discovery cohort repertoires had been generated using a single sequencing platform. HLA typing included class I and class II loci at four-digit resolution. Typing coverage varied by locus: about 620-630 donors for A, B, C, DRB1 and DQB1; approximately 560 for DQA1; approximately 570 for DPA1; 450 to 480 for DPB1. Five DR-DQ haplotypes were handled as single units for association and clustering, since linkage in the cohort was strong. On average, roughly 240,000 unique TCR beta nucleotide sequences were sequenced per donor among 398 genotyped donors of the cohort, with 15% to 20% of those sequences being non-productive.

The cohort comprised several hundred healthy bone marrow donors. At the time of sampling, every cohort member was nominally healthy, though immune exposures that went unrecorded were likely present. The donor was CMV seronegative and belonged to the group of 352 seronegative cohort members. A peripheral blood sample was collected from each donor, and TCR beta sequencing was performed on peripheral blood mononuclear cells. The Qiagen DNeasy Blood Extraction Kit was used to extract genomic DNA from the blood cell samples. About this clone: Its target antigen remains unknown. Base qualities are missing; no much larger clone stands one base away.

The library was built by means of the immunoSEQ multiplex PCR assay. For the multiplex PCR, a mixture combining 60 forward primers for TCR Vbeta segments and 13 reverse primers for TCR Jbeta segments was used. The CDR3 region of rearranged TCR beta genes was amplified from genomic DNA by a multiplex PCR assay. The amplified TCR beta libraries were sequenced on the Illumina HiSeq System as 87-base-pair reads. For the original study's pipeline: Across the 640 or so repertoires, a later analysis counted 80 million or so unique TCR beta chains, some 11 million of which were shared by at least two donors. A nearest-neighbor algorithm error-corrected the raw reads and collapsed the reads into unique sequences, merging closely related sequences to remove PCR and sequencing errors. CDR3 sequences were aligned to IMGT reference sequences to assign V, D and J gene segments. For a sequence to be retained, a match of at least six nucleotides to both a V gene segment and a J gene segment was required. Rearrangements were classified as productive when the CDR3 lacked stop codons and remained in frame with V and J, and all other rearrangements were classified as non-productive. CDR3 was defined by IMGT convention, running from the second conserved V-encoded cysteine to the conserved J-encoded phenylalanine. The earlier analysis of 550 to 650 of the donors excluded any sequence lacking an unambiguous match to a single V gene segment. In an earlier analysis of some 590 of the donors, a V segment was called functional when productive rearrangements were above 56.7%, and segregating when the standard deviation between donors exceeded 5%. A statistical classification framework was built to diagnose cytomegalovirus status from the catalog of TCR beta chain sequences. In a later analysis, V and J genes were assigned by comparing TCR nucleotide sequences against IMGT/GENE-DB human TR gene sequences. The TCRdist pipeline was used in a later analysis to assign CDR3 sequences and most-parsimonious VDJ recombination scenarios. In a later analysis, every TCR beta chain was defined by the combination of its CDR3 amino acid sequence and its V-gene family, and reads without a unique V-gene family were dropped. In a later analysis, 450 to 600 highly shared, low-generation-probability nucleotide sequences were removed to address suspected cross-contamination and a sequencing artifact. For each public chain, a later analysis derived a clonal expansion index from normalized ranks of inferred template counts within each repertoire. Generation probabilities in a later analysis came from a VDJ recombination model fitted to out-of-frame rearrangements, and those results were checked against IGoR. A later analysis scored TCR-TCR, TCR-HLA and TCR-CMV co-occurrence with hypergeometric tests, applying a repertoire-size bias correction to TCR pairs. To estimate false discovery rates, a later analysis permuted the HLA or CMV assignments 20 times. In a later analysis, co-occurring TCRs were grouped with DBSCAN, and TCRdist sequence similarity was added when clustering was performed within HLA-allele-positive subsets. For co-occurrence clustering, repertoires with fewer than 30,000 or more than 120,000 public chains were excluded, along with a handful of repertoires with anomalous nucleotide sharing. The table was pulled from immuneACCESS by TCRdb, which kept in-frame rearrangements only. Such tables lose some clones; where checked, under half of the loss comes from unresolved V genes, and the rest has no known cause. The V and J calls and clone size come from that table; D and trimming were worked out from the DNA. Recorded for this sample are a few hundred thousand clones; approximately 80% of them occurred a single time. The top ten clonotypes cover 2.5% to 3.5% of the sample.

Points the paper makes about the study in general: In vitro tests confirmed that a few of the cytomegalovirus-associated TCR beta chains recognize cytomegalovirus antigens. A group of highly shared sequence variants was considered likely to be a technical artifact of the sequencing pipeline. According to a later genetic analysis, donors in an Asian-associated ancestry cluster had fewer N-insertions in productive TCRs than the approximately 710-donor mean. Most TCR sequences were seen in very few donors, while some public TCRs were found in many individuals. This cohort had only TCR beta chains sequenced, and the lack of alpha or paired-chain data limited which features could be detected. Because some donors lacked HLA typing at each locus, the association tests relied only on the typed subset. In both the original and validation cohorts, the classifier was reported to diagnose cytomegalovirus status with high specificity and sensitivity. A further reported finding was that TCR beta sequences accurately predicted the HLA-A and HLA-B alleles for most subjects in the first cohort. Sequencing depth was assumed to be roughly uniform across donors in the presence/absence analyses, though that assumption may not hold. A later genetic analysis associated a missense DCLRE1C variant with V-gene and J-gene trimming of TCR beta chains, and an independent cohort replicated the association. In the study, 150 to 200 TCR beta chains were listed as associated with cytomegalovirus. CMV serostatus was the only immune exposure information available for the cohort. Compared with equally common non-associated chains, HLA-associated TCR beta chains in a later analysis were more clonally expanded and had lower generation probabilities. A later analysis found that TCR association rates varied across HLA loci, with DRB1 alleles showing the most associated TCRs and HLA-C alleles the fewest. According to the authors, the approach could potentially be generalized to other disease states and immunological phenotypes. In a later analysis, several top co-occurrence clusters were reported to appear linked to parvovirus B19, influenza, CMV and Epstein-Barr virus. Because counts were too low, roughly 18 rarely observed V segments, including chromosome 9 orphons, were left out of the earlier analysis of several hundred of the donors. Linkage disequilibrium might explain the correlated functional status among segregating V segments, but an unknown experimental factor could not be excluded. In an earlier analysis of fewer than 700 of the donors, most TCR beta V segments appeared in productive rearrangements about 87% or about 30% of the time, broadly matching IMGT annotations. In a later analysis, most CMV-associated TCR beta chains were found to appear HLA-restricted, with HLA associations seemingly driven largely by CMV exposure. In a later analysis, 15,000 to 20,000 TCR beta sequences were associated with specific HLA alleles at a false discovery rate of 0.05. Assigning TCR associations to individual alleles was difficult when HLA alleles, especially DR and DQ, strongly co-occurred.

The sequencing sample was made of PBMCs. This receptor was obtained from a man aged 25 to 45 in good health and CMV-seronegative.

The DNA sequence is TGTGCCAGTAGTCAACAGGGAGTTGGTACGTACGAGCAGTACTTC. Its protein reads: CASSQQGVGTYEQYF. The chain links TRBV19 with TRBJ2-7; the D segment could be TRBD1, given 6 matching bases. The junction carries 18 bases between V and J, which are trimmed by 5 bases and 4 bases respectively. The CDR3 numbers 15 residues from cysteine through phenylalanine. CDR3 DNA only is kept here, 45 bases in frame from base 1. The CDR1 and CDR2 encoded by the germline V gene (reference sequence) are LNHDA and SQIVND.